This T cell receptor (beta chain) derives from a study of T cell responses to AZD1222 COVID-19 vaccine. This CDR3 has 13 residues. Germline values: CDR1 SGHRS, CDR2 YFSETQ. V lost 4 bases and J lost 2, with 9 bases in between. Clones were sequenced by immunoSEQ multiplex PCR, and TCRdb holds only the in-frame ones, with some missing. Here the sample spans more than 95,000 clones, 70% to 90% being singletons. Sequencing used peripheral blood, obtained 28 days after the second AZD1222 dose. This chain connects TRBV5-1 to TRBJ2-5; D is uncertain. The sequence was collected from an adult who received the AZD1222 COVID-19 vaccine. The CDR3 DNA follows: TGCGCCAGCAGCGCCCAGGAGCAAGAGACCCAGTACTTC. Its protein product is CASSAQEQETQYF.